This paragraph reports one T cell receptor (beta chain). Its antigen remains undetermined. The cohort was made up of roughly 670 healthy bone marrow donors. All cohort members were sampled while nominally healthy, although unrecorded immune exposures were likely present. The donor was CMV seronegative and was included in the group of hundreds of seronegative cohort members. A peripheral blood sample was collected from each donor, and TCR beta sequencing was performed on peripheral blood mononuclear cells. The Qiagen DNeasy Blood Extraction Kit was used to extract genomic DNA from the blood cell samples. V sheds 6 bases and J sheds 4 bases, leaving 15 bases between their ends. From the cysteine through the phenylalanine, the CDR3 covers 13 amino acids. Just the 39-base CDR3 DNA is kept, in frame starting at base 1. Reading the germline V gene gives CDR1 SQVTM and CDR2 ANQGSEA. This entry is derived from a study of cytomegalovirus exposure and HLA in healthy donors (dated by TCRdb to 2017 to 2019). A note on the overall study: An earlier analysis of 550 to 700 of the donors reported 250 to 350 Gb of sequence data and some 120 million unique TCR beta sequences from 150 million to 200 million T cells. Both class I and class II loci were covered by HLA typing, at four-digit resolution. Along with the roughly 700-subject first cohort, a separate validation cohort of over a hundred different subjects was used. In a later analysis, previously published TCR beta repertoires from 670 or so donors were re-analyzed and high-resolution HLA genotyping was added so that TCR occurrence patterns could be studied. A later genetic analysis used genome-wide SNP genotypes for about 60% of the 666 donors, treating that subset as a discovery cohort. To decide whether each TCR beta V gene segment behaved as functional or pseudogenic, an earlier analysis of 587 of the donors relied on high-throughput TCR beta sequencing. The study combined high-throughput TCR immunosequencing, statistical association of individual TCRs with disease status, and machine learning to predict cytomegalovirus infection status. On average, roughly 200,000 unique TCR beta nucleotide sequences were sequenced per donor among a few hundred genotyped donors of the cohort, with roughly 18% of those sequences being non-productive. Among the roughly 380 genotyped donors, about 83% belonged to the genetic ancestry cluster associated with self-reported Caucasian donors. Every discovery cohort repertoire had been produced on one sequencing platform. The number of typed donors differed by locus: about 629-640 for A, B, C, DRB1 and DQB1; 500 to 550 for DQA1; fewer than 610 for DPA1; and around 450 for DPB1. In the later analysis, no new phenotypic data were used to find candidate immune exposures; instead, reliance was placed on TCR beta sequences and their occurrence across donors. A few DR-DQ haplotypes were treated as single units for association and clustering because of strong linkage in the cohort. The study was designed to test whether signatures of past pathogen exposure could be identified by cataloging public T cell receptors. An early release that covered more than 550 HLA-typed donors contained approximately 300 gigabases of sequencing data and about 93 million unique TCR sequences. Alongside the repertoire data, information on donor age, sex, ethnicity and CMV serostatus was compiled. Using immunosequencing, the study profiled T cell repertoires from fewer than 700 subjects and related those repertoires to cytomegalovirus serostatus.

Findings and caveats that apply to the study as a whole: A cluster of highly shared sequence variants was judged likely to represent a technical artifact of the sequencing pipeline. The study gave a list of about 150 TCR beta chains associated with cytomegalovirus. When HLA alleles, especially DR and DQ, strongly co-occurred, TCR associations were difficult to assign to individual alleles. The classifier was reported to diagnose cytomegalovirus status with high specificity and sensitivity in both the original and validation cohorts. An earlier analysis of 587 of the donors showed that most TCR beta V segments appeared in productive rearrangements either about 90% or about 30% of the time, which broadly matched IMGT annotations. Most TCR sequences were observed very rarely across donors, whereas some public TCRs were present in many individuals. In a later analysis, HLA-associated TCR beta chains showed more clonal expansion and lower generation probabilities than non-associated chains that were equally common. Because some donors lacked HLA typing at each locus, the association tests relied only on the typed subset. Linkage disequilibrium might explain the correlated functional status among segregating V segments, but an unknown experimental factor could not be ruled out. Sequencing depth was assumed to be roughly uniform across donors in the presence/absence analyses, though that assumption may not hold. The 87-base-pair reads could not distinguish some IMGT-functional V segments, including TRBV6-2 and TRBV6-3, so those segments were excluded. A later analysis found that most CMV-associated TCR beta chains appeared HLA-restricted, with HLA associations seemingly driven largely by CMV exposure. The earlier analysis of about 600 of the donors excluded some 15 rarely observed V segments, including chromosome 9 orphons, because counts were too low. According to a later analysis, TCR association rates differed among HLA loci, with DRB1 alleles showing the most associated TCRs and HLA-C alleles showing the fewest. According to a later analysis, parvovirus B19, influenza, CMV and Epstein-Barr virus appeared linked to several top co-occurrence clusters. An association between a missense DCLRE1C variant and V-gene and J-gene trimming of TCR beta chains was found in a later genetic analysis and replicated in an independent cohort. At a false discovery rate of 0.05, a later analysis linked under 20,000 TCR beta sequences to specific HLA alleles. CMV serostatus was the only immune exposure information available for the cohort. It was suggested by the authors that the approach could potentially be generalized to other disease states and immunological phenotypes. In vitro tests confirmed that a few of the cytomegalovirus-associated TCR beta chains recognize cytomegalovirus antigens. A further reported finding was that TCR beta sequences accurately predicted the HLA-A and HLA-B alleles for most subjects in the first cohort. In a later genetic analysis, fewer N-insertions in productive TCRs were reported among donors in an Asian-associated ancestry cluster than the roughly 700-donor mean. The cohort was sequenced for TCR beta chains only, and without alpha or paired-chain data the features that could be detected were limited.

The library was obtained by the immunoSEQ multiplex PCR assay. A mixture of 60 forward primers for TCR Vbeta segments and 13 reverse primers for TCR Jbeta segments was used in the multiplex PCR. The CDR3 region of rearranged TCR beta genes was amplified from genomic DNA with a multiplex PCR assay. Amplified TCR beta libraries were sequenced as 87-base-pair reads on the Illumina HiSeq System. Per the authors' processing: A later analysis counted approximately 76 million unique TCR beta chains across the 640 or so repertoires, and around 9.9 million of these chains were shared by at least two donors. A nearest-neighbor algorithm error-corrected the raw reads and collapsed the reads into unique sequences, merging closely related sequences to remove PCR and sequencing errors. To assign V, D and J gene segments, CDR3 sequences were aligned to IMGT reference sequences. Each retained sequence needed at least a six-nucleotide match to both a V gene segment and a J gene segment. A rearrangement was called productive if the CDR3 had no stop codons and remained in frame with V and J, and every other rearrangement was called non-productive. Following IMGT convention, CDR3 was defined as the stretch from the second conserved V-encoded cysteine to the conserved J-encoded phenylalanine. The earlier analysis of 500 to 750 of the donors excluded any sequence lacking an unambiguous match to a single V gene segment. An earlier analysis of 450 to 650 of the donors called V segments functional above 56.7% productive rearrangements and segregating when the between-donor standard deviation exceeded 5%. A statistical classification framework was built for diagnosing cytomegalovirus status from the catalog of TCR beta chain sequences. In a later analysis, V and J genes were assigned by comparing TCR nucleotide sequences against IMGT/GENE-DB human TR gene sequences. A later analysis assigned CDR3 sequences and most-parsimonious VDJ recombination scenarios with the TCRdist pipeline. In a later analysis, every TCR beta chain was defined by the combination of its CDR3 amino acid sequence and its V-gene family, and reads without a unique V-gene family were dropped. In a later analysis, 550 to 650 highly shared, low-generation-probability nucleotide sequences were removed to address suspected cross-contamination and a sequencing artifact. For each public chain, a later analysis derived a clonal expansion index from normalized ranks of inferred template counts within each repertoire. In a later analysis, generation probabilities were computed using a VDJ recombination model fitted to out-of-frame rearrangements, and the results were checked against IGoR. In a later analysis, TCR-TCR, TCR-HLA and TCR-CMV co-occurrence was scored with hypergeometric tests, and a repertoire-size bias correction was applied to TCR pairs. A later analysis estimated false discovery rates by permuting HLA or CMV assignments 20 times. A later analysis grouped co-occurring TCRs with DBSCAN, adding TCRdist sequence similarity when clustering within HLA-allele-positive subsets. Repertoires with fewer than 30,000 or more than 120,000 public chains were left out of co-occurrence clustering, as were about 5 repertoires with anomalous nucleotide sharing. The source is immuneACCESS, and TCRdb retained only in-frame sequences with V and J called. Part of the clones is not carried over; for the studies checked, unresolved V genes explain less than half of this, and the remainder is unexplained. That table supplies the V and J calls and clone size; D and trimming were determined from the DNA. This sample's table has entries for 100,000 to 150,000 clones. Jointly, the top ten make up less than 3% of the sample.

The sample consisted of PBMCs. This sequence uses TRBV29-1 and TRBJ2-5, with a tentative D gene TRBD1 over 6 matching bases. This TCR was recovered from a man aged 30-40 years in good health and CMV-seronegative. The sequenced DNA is TGCAGCGTCCTATACACAGGGAGAGAGACCCAGTACTTC. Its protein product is CSVLYTGRETQYF.